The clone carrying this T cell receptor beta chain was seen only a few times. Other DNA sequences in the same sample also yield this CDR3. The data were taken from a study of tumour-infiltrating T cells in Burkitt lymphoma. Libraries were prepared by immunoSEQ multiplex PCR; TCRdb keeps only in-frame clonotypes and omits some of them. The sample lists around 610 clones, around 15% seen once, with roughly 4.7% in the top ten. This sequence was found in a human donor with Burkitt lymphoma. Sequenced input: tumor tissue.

The CDR3 coding sequence is TGTGCCAGCAGTTTCACTAGCGGGGGCTACGAGCAGTACTTC. Its translation is CASSFTSGGYEQYF. The V call is TRBV28, the J call TRBJ2-7, with 11 bases lining up with TRBD2. V was pared by 3 bases and J by 3 bases, with 1 base of the junction left unmatched. The germline gives CDR1 MDHEN, CDR2 SYDVKM. The CDR3 covers 14 residues.